This T cell receptor beta chain was documented in a study of blood T cell repertoires in COVID-19. About the study: The origin of the acute and convalescent COVID-19 samples was the United States, Italy and Spain. In each case, the material was cDNA or gDNA derived from T cells, B-cell-depleted T cells, or PBMCs.

Authors' methods: Reference gene primer amplification gave nucleated cell count estimates. TCRdb's copy holds only in-frame clones and misses some; the assay was immunoSEQ multiplex PCR. The V and J calls and clone size come from that table; D and trimming were worked out from the DNA. Of tens of thousands of clones listed, 60% to 80% were seen once; the top ten hold roughly 12%. The CDR3 spans 13 residues. Trimming shortened V by 5 bases and J by 8 bases, and 13 bases separated the two germline ends. The germline V gene has CDR1 ENHRY and CDR2 SYGVKD. The sequenced sample consisted of peripheral blood. The TCR originated in a human donor in a cohort sampled during active COVID-19. V is TRBV10-3 and J is TRBJ2-1, with D perhaps TRBD1 (6 bases). The CDR3 loop reads CAISSGRGDEQFF. The CDR3 DNA reads as TGTGCCATCAGTTCGGGCAGGGGCGATGAGCAGTTCTTC.